This is a list of T cell receptor beta chains from one sample in a study of blood T cell repertoires in COVID-19. Measured with immunoSEQ multiplex PCR; TCRdb has only the in-frame clones, and not every one. The table includes about 68,000 clones, roughly 85% detected once. Sequencing input: peripheral blood. The receptors come from a man aged 25 to 40 with acute or convalescent COVID-19. Both conserved end residues are part of each CDR3. The order of the fields is V gene, J gene, D gene, clone size, CDR3 protein, CDR3 DNA. The D gene is left open where the match is weak. Part of the rows lack a size; the others show once, few, many or a class for expanded clones.

>TRBV28|TRBJ2-1|.|.
CASSSPGGLAVNEQFF
TGTGCCAGCAGTTCCCCAGGTGGGCTAGCAGTAAATGAGCAGTTCTTC
>TRBV5-6|TRBJ1-2|.|.
CASSIDSYGYTF
TGTGCCAGCAGCATAGACAGCTATGGCTACACCTTC
>TRBV11-2|TRBJ2-2|TRBD2|few
CASSFGLAGGPVELFF
TGTGCCAGCAGCTTTGGACTAGCGGGAGGGCCTGTGGAGCTGTTTTTT
>TRBV20-1|TRBJ2-1|.|.
CSASGPNEQFF
TGCAGTGCTAGCGGTCCAAATGAGCAGTTCTTC
>TRBV29-1|TRBJ1-1|.|once
CSVESRSTEAFF
TGCAGCGTTGAATCAAGGAGCACTGAAGCTTTCTTT
>TRBV5-5|TRBJ1-1|TRBD1|.
CASSLYFGGQGTEAFF
TGTGCCAGCAGCTTGTATTTCGGGGGACAGGGGACTGAAGCTTTCTTT
>TRBV7-6|TRBJ2-7|.|.
CASSLARGSYEQYF
TGTGCCAGCAGCCTCGCTCGGGGAAGCTACGAGCAGTACTTC
>TRBV6-2/TRBV6-3|TRBJ2-7|.|.
CASSYGGGEQYF
TGTGCCAGCAGTTACGGGGGCGGAGAGCAGTACTTC
>TRBV20-1|TRBJ2-1|.|.
CSARADEQFF
TGCAGTGCTAGAGCGGATGAGCAGTTCTTC
>TRBV7-3|TRBJ2-1|TRBD1|.
CASSLKGTGTLNEQFF
TGTGCCAGCAGCTTAAAAGGGACAGGGACACTCAATGAGCAGTTCTTC
>TRBV27|TRBJ1-4|.|.
CASSPGPASFNEKLFF
TGTGCCAGCAGCCCCGGGCCGGCTAGCTTTAATGAAAAACTGTTTTTT
>TRBV2|TRBJ1-5|.|.
CASQRDSNQPQHF
TGTGCCAGCCAGCGAGATAGCAATCAGCCCCAGCATTTT
>TRBV10-3|TRBJ2-3|TRBD2|.
CAISDLVSSGGTDTQYF
TGTGCCATCAGTGATCTTGTGTCTAGCGGGGGCACAGATACGCAGTATTTT
>TRBV7-8|TRBJ2-2|TRBD1|.
CASVSGGEDGELFF
TGTGCCAGCGTATCAGGGGGTGAGGACGGGGAGCTGTTTTTT
>TRBV6-5|TRBJ2-3|TRBD1|.
CASRGLTGNTDTQYF
TGTGCCAGCAGAGGATTGACAGGGAACACAGATACGCAGTATTTT
>TRBV9|TRBJ1-1|TRBD1|.
CASRRDRASAEAFF
TGTGCCAGCAGAAGGGACAGGGCCTCGGCTGAAGCTTTCTTT
>TRBV4-3|TRBJ1-5|.|.
CASSPGDGNQPQHF
TGCGCCAGCAGCCCGGGTGACGGGAATCAGCCCCAGCATTTT
>TRBV5-1|TRBJ1-5|.|few
CASSPTGNNQPQHF
TGCGCCAGCAGCCCGACAGGTAACAATCAGCCCCAGCATTTT
>TRBV4-3|TRBJ1-2|.|.
CASSPKRGEGYGYTF
TGCGCCAGCAGCCCCAAGAGAGGGGAGGGGTATGGCTACACCTTC
>TRBV5-1|TRBJ2-2|.|.
CASSLGSTFGELFF
TGCGCCAGCAGCTTGGGCAGTACCTTCGGGGAGCTGTTTTTT
>TRBV6-1|TRBJ1-5|TRBD1|.
CASSEIGTGNQPQHF
TGTGCCAGCAGTGAAATCGGGACAGGGAATCAGCCCCAGCATTTT
>TRBV6-2/TRBV6-3|TRBJ1-2|.|.
CASSPRGSDFYGYTF
TGTGCCAGCAGTCCCAGGGGATCAGATTTCTATGGCTACACCTTC
>TRBV27|TRBJ2-7|.|.
CAPRILFYEQYF
TGTGCCCCCAGAATCCTGTTCTACGAGCAGTACTTC
>TRBV11-2|TRBJ1-1|.|.
CASSLDLGSTEAFF
TGTGCCAGCAGCTTAGACTTAGGGAGTACTGAAGCTTTCTTT
>TRBV12-3/TRBV12-4|TRBJ1-5|.|.
CASSLDSYRPQHF
TGTGCCAGCAGTTTAGACAGCTATCGGCCCCAGCATTTT
>TRBV28|TRBJ1-4|.|.
CASSPTDAGSEKLFF
TGTGCCAGCAGCCCGACGGACGCTGGGAGTGAAAAACTGTTTTTT
>TRBV24-1|TRBJ1-4|TRBD1|.
CATSDSGTANEKLFF
TGTGCCACCAGTGATTCCGGGACAGCTAATGAAAAACTGTTTTTT
>TRBV21-1|TRBJ2-2|.|.
CASSLRTGSNTGELFF
TGTGCCAGCAGCCTACGGACAGGTTCGAACACCGGGGAGCTGTTTTTT
>TRBV4-2|TRBJ2-1|TRBD2|.
CASSQDGAGGPGGYNEQFF
TGTGCCAGCAGCCAAGATGGGGCGGGAGGGCCCGGGGGCTACAATGAGCAGTTCTTC
>TRBV2|TRBJ2-3|TRBD2|.
CASNREGLADTQYF
TGTGCCAGCAACCGGGAGGGCCTGGCAGATACGCAGTATTTT
>TRBV7-9|TRBJ1-3|.|.
CASYREQVGNTIYF
TGTGCCAGCTACAGGGAGCAGGTTGGAAACACCATATATTTT
>TRBV28|TRBJ2-3|.|.
CASSHMRSSTDTQYF
TGTGCCAGCAGCCACATGAGGAGTAGCACAGATACGCAGTATTTT
>TRBV6-2/TRBV6-3|TRBJ2-7|TRBD2|.
CASSLLAGVYEQYF
TGTGCCAGCAGTCTACTAGCGGGAGTGTACGAGCAGTACTTC
>TRBV12-3/TRBV12-4|TRBJ1-1|.|.
CASSFRGIEAFF
TGTGCCAGCAGTTTCCGGGGGATTGAAGCTTTCTTT
>TRBV4-1|TRBJ2-7|TRBD2|.
CASSPMGGGDRELAGDYEQYF
TGCGCCAGCAGCCCCATGGGAGGCGGAGACAGGGAACTAGCGGGGGACTACGAGCAGTACTTC
>TRBV28|TRBJ1-3|.|once
CASRPGSSGNTIYF
TGTGCCAGCAGGCCCGGGAGTTCTGGAAACACCATATATTTT
>TRBV6-6|TRBJ1-1|.|.
CASTISGEAFF
TGTGCCAGCACGATCTCAGGAGAAGCTTTCTTT
>TRBV7-6|TRBJ2-2|.|once
CASSGGQNTGELFF
TGTGCCAGCAGCGGGGGACAAAACACCGGGGAGCTGTTTTTT
>TRBV5-1|TRBJ1-5|TRBD1|.
CASSLSGGDNQPQHF
TGCGCCAGCAGCTTGTCAGGGGGCGACAATCAGCCCCAGCATTTT
>TRBV28|TRBJ2-7|TRBD1|.
CASSSLGQQPYEQYF
TGTGCCAGCAGTTCGTTGGGACAGCAACCCTACGAGCAGTACTTC
>TRBV6-2/TRBV6-3|TRBJ1-1|.|.
CASSSGTTTKGTEAFF
TGTGCCAGCAGTTCCGGGACAACTACCAAGGGCACTGAAGCTTTCTTT
>TRBV2|TRBJ1-6|TRBD1|.
CASSEADRASSPLHF
TGTGCCAGCAGTGAAGCGGACAGGGCCAGTTCACCCCTCCACTTT
>TRBV18|TRBJ2-5|.|.
CASSPGASETQYF
TGTGCCAGCTCACCGGGCGCATCGGAGACCCAGTACTTC
>TRBV28|TRBJ2-1|TRBD2|once
CASQGLAGTIYGNEQFF
TGTGCCAGCCAGGGACTAGCGGGAACCATCTATGGCAATGAGCAGTTCTTC
>TRBV2|TRBJ2-5|TRBD1|.
CASRDRGKGGETQYF
TGTGCCAGCAGAGACAGGGGAAAAGGGGGAGAGACCCAGTACTTC
>TRBV28|TRBJ2-7|.|.
CASGYRLNEQYF
TGTGCCAGCGGTTACAGGCTAAACGAGCAGTACTTC
>TRBV4-2|TRBJ2-7|TRBD2|.
CASSQELAGGDIFLAPRFLQYF
TGTGCCAGCAGCCAAGAACTAGCGGGAGGGGACATCTTTTTGGCTCCTAGGTTCCTGCAGTACTTC
>TRBV7-9|TRBJ2-3|TRBD2|.
CASSLTSWGSTDTQYF
TGTGCCAGCAGCCTGACTAGCTGGGGATCCACAGATACGCAGTATTTT
>TRBV10-1|TRBJ1-2|.|.
CATQGNDYGYTF
TGCGCCACCCAGGGTAACGACTATGGCTACACCTTC
>TRBV7-6|TRBJ2-1|.|.
CASSLRPAGAGNEQFF
TGTGCCAGCAGCTTAAGACCGGCGGGGGCCGGTAATGAGCAGTTCTTC
>TRBV29-1|TRBJ2-2|.|.
CSVETGRTGELFF
TGCAGCGTTGAGACGGGTAGGACCGGGGAGCTGTTTTTT
>TRBV29-1|TRBJ2-7|.|.
CSVEDGYIKIRGEQYF
TGCAGCGTTGAAGATGGGTATATCAAGATTCGGGGCGAGCAGTACTTC
>TRBV7-2|TRBJ1-6|TRBD1|.
CASSKRTGAYNSPLHF
TGTGCCAGCAGCAAACGGACAGGGGCCTATAATTCACCCCTCCACTTT
>TRBV24-1|TRBJ2-2|.|.
CATSDLSLYTGELFF
TGTGCCACCAGTGATTTGAGCCTCTACACCGGGGAGCTGTTTTTT
>TRBV2|TRBJ2-1|.|.
CASSGGKRAMGSDEQFF
TGTGCCAGCAGTGGGGGTAAGAGGGCGATGGGTTCGGATGAGCAGTTCTTC